The clone carrying this T cell receptor beta chain was observed a single time. This CDR3 contains 11 residues. V lost 4 bases and J lost 11, with 9 bases in between. From germline, CDR1 is MNHNS and CDR2 SASEGT. Each CDR3 protein is one row after TCRdb ran MiXCR on the RACE reads. The repertoire holds 180,000 or so distinct CDR3 sequences, with about 22% as singletons. This entry belongs to a study of human T cells and chemical hapten exposure. Time point described: patch test 1, 2 weeks after DPC sensitization. The sample's treatment: therapeutic diphenylcyclopropenone sensitization with weekly scalp DPC.

The sequence was collected from a woman in her forties or fifties with alopecia areata. Some clones in this sample may be carry-over from other donors' samples. The material was whole blood, obtained in connection with sensitization to the hapten diphenylcyclopropenone (DPC). The chain joins TRBV6-1 to TRBJ1-5, with unresolved D. CDR3 nucleotide sequence: TGTGCCAGCAGTGGATCCCTGACCCAGCATTTT. Translating it yields CASSGSLTQHF.